This T cell receptor (beta chain) was captured in a study of CD8+ T cells in alopecia areata. Study-wide results and limits: Having one nonresponder leaves uncertain how baseline CD8+ expansion relates to response. Researchers reported that TCR sharing among patients proved less clear than in mice, possibly HLA-linked. Amid tofacitinib therapy, many expanded lesional clones stayed present in scalp and blood.

As to this clone: Its antigen is unknown.

Treatment here: oral pan-JAK inhibitor, 5-10 mg twice daily. Trimming took 5 bases from V and 7 from J, leaving 18 bases between them. This CDR3 is built from 15 residues. Germline CDR1 is SGHVS and CDR2 is FNYEAQ. TCR sequencing used cDNA made by reverse transcription of extracted RNA. Using immunoSEQ multiplex PCR, the repertoire was profiled, and TCRdb retains in-frame clones only, with some absent. Here the sample spans about 210,000 clones, about 40% being singletons. The chain uses TRBV7-6 and TRBJ2-1; D is unresolved. This receptor was taken from a human donor with alopecia areata. The sequenced sample was CD4+ T cells sorted from blood, obtained around week 36, from a patient treated with tofacitinib. Here the CDR3 reads CASSLRSASGNEQFF. The CDR3 nucleotides are TGTGCCAGCAGCCTTAGAAGTGCCTCAGGTAATGAGCAGTTCTTC.